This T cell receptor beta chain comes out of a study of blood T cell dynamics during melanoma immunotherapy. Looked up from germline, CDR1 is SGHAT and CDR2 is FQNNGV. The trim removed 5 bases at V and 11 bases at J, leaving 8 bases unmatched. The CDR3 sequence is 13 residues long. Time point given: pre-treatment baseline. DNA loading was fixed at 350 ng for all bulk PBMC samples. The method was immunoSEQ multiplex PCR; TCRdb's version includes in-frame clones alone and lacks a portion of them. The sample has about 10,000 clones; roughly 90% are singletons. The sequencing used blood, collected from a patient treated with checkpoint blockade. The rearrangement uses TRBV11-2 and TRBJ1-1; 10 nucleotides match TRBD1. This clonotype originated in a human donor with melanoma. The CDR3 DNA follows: TGTGCCAGCAGCCTCCGACAGGGGGCTTCGGCTTTCTTT. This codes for CASSLRQGASAFF. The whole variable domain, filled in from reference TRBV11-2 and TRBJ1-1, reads EAGVAQSPRYKIIEKRQSVAFWCNPISGHATLYWYQQILGQGPKLLIQFQNNGVVDDSQLPKDRFSAERLKGVDSTLKIQPAKLEDSAVYLCASSLRQGASAFFGQGTRLTVV.